This TCR beta chain originates from a study of CD8 T cells in Susac syndrome. It was with random hexamers that roughly 0.45 to 1 ug RNA was reverse transcribed. TCRdb fed the immunoSEQ multiplex PCR reads into MiXCR, producing one record per CDR3 protein. The sample shows some 180,000 distinct CDR3 sequences, about 95% of them seen only once. The CDR3 contains 16 residues. V lost 1 base and J lost 5, with 17 bases in between. CDR1 is SGHTA, CDR2 FQGTGA, per germline. This sequence joins TRBV7-3 and TRBJ1-1; D possibly corresponds to TRBD1 (5 bases). The sequence was obtained from a human donor in good health. The specimen sequenced was CD4+ T cells from PBMCs. CDR3 nucleotides: TGTGCCAGCAGCTTAAACGAGGGGTCCTTGTCGACTGAAGCTTTCTTT. Its protein product is CASSLNEGSLSTEAFF.